A single sample gave rise to the 32 T cell receptor beta chains below, sequenced in a study of identical twins. TCRdb re-called the 5' RACE reads with MiXCR, one entry per CDR3 protein. The sample has about 520,000 distinct CDR3 sequences, 20% to 25% seen once. This sample was shared with a second study, whose subject was T cells expressing NK-cell markers.

Input material: CD4+ T cells sorted from blood. The receptor source for this set is a woman younger than 30 in good health.

This clonotype was seen more than once but under ten times. V is TRBV12-3 or TRBV12-4 and J is TRBJ2-7, with TRBD2 matching 10 bases. The CDR3 consists of 15 residues. J was trimmed by 3 bases and V by 7 bases; bases with no gene match: 9. CDR3 DNA sequence: TGTGCCAGCACCAACTCGGCTAGCGGGAGCTACGAGCAGTACTTC. Encoded protein: CASTNSASGSYEQYF.

In this sample, this clonotype turned up a few times. The genes are TRBV12-3 or TRBV12-4 and TRBJ2-3; 12 positions match TRBD2. This CDR3 is 16 amino acids long. Trimming took 5 bases from V and 2 from J; bases not matched to a gene: 5. CDR3 coding DNA: TGTGCCAGCAGTGGGACTAGCGGGCTATACACAGATACGCAGTATTTT. Residues: CASSGTSGLYTDTQYF.

The gene calls are TRBV5-1 and TRBJ2-5; 7 nucleotides agree with TRBD2. CDR1 and CDR2 from the germline V gene are SGHRS and YFSETQ. The CDR3 contains 15 residues. J lost 2 bases, V lost 0 bases, and 4 bases had no gene match. Here the CDR3 reads CASSLEGRGQETQYF. The CDR3 region has the DNA TGCGCCAGCAGCTTGGAAGGGCGGGGGCAAGAGACCCAGTACTTC.

This clonotype was seen repeatedly, ten times or more. The J gene is TRBJ2-1, the V gene TRBV9, with D uncertain. There are 13 residues in the CDR3. The germline gives CDR1 SGDLS, CDR2 YYNGEE. Trimming removed 2 bases at V and 4 bases at J, with 7 bases between. This CDR3 is CASSVGTYNEQFF. The DNA of the CDR3 is TGTGCCAGCAGCGTCGGAACTTACAATGAGCAGTTCTTC.

This clonotype was counted ten times or more. The chain combines TRBV5-6 with TRBJ1-1; no firm D call. The CDR3 totals 15 residues. Germline CDR1 SGHDT, CDR2 YYEEEE. Trimming left V 0 bases short and J 5 bases short, with 14 bases between. The DNA of the CDR3 is TGTGCCAGCAGCTTGGCGCGGCCTTTGAGGACTGAAGCTTTCTTT. Residues: CASSLARPLRTEAFF. Together with reference TRBV5-6 and TRBJ1-1, the CDR3 gives the full variable domain: DAGVTQSPTHLIKTRGQQVTLRCSPKSGHDTVSWYQQALGQGPQFIFQYYEEEERQRGNFPDRFSGHQFPNYSSELNVNALLLGDSALYLCASSLARPLRTEAFFGQGTRLTVV.

J is TRBJ1-1 and V is TRBV7-2; the match to TRBD1 covers 8 bases. CDR1 SGHTA and CDR2 FQGNSA come from the germline V gene. Trimming took 5 bases from V and 3 from J; bases not matched to a gene: 5. The CDR3 spans 14 residues. The CDR3 DNA follows: TGTGCCAGCAGCAGGACAGGGTGGGACACTGAAGCTTTCTTT. It yields the protein CASSRTGWDTEAFF. The entire variable domain, with the rest obtained from reference TRBV7-2 and TRBJ1-1, is as follows: GAGVSQSPSNKVTEKGKDVELRCDPISGHTALYWYRQSLGQGLEFLIYFQGNSAPDKSGLPSDRFSAERTGGSVSTLTIQRTQQEDSAVYLCASSRTGWDTEAFFGQGTRLTVV.

The chain joins TRBV5-1 to TRBJ2-2; D is unresolved. Trimming shortened V by 2 bases and J by 8 bases, and 10 bases separated the two germline ends. The germline CDR1 and CDR2 sequences are SGHRS and YFSETQ. The CDR3 consists of 13 residues. The CDR3 reads CASSFFATGELFF. The DNA for the CDR3 is TGCGCCAGCAGCTTTTTTGCCACGGGGGAGCTGTTTTTT.

The CDR3: CASSHGSSTDTQYF. The CDR3 region has the DNA TGTGCCAGCAGCCACGGATCTAGCACAGATACGCAGTATTTT. The V and J genes are TRBV3-1 and TRBJ2-3; D unclear. The CDR3 contains 14 residues. Germline-derived CDR1 and CDR2 are LGHDT and YNNKEL (reference sequence). Between the trimmed V and J ends, which lost 3 bases and 0 bases, there was a span of 7 bases.

The gene calls are TRBV12-3 or TRBV12-4 and TRBJ1-2; tentatively, D is TRBD1 (6 bases). This CDR3 region has 16 residues. V was trimmed by 3 bases and J by 2 bases, leaving 16 bases between them. CDR3 sequence: CASSLGAGARNYGYTF. CDR3 DNA: TGTGCCAGCAGTTTGGGGGCAGGAGCACGGAACTATGGCTACACCTTC.

Here the CDR3 DNA reads TGTGCCAGCAGCTTGCCCCGGGGAGTGAACACTGAAGCTTTCTTT. Translated, it gives CASSLPRGVNTEAFF. V is TRBV21-1 and J is TRBJ1-1; the table's D call, TRBD1, has no DNA check behind it. TRBV21-1 counts as a pseudogene. There are 15 residues in the CDR3.

This clonotype has more than one count but fewer than ten. The V and J genes are TRBV12-3 or TRBV12-4 and TRBJ2-7, with D uncertain. The ends were cut back, 5 bases at V and 3 bases at J, with 20 bases in the middle. The CDR3 loop spans 16 amino acids. This CDR3 is CASSLRYGPDRYEQYF. CDR3 in DNA: TGTGCCAGCAGTCTCCGCTACGGGCCTGATCGCTACGAGCAGTACTTC.

The chain carries TRBV7-9 and TRBJ2-7; D may be TRBD1 or TRBD2 (6 bases each). The CDR3 runs 15 residues. V was clipped by 5 bases and J by 1 base, with 15 bases between them. Germline loops: CDR1 SEHNR, CDR2 FQNEAQ (reference sequence). CDR3 loop: CASSRRGEGSYEQYF. CDR3 sequence (DNA): TGTGCCAGCAGCCGTAGGGGGGAAGGATCCTACGAGCAGTACTTC.

This clonotype was seen ten or more times. In DNA form, the CDR3 reads TGTGCCAGCAGCCAAGAGATGAACACTGAAGCTTTCTTT. Translating gives CASSQEMNTEAFF. V and J are TRBV14 and TRBJ1-1; D remains ambiguous. Trimming shortened V by 0 bases and J by 0 bases, and 2 bases separated the two germline ends. The CDR3 extends over 13 amino acids. CDR1 is SGHDN and CDR2 is FVKESK in the germline V gene.

This clonotype was seen a few times. CDR3 sequence: CASSSGTGPVYEQYF. Here the CDR3 DNA reads TGCGCCAGCAGCTCGGGAACAGGGCCTGTTTACGAGCAGTACTTC. The rearrangement links TRBV5-1 to TRBJ2-7, with D possibly being TRBD1 (6 bases). Germline values: CDR1 SGHRS, CDR2 YFSETQ. The CDR3 has 15 amino acids. V lost 3 bases and J lost 4, with 17 bases in between.

The chain links TRBV12-3 or TRBV12-4 to TRBJ1-2; TRBD1 might be the D (5 bases). This CDR3 is 15 amino acids long. The V and J ends lost 1 base and 1 base respectively, with 10 bases between them. The CDR3 spells CASSLVPGLNYGYTF. DNA for the CDR3: TGTGCCAGCAGTTTAGTTCCGGGACTTAACTATGGCTACACCTTC.

This clonotype was detected a few times. The chain joins TRBV7-9 to TRBJ2-2; possibly TRBD1 or TRBD2 for D (5 bases each). V was shortened by 6 bases and J by 4 bases, with 18 bases between the two germline ends. CDR3 length: 16 residues. Germline CDR1 and CDR2: SEHNR and FQNEAQ (reference sequence). The CDR3 loop is CASRREGTGTTGELFF. CDR3 in DNA: TGTGCCAGCAGACGTGAGGGGACGGGTACCACCGGGGAGCTGTTTTTT.

The gene calls are TRBV5-1 and TRBJ2-6, with D uncertain. The CDR3 has 16 residues. V was clipped by 0 bases and J by 0 bases, with 7 bases between them. Germline assignment: CDR1 SGHRS and CDR2 YFSETQ. CDR3 sequence: CASSLAVDSGANVLTF. The CDR3 coding sequence is TGCGCCAGCAGCTTGGCCGTGGACTCTGGGGCCAACGTCCTGACTTTC.

This chain connects TRBV5-1 to TRBJ2-1; TRBD1 is a possible D gene (7 bases). Looked up from germline, CDR1 is SGHRS and CDR2 is YFSETQ. The germline V and J ends were trimmed by 2 bases and 2 bases, with 11 bases remaining between them. CDR3 length: 15 amino acids. The CDR3 spells CASSFSRGAYNEQFF. The CDR3 bases are TGCGCCAGCAGCTTTTCCAGGGGGGCCTACAATGAGCAGTTCTTC.

The V call is TRBV4-3, the J call TRBJ2-1, with a possible D match to TRBD2 (6 bases). The CDR3 extends over 13 amino acids. The germline V gene has CDR1 LGHNA and CDR2 YSLEER. V shed 0 bases and J shed 10 bases, with 10 bases lying between them. This CDR3 is CASSQDRDSEQFF. The DNA for the CDR3 is TGCGCCAGCAGCCAAGATAGGGACTCCGAGCAGTTCTTC.

This clonotype came up a few times. The genes are TRBV27 and TRBJ1-1; D remains ambiguous. The length of the CDR3 is 15 residues. V dropped 4 bases and J dropped 5 bases, with 17 bases sitting between them. Germline values: CDR1 MNHEY, CDR2 SMNVEV (reference sequence). The CDR3: CASSSVTPRRTEAFF. The DNA for the CDR3 is TGTGCCAGCAGTTCCGTGACTCCCCGCAGGACTGAAGCTTTCTTT.

The chain recombines TRBV7-2 with TRBJ2-1; D remains ambiguous. Per germline, CDR1 SGHTA and CDR2 FQGNSA. The germline V and J ends were trimmed by 0 bases and 10 bases, with 10 bases remaining between them. The CDR3 covers 13 residues. This CDR3 is CASSLAGQREQFF. Written as DNA, the CDR3 is TGTGCCAGCAGCTTAGCAGGGCAAAGGGAGCAGTTCTTC.

The table lists this clonotype with many counts. The chain couples TRBV20-1 to TRBJ2-7; the match to TRBD1 covers 7 bases. Germline V gene lookup returns CDR1 DFQATT and CDR2 SNEGSKA (reference sequence). The junction had 11 bases not matched to a gene; V was cut back by 1 base and J by 5 bases. The CDR3 length is 15 residues. This CDR3 reads CSARGRWGQHNEQYF. The CDR3 DNA is TGCAGTGCTAGAGGCCGGTGGGGACAGCACAACGAGCAGTACTTC.

There are a few counts of this clonotype. The CDR3 coding sequence is TGTGCCAGCAACCTCCATCGTCGGCTAGCGGAGTTTTCCACAGATACGCAGTATTTT. Translated: CASNLHRRLAEFSTDTQYF. The genes are TRBV11-2 and TRBJ2-3; the match to TRBD2 covers 7 bases. This CDR3 is 19 amino acids long. The V gene's germline CDR1 is SGHAT and CDR2 FQNNGV. The V gene end was trimmed by 7 bases and the J gene end by 2 bases; junction bases not matched to a gene: 21.

The chain links TRBV20-1 to TRBJ2-7; D remains ambiguous. Germline CDR1 is DFQATT and CDR2 is SNEGSKA (reference sequence). This CDR3 region has 11 residues. The V gene lost 3 bases and the J gene lost 4 bases, with 7 bases spanning the gap. CDR3 in amino acids: CSASYGYEQYF. The CDR3 coding sequence is TGCAGTGCTAGTTACGGATACGAGCAGTACTTC.

In this sample, this clonotype turned up many times. The chain is built from TRBV11-2 and TRBJ2-7; D not certain. The V end was cut by 1 base, the J end by 0 bases, with 7 bases between. Germline V gives CDR1 SGHAT, CDR2 FQNNGV. The CDR3 runs 14 residues. CDR3 in amino acids: CASSLGVGSYEQYF. The CDR3 DNA sequence: TGTGCCAGCAGCTTAGGGGTGGGCTCCTACGAGCAGTACTTC.

The chain uses TRBV6-5 and TRBJ2-7, with a possible D match to TRBD2 (6 bases). V dropped 2 bases and J dropped 3 bases, with 11 bases sitting between them. The CDR3 is 14 residues long. The germline CDR1 and CDR2 sequences are MNHEY and SVGAGI. The CDR3 DNA reads TGTGCCAGCAGTTACCGGGGACTCCTCTACGAGCAGTACTTC. Protein product: CASSYRGLLYEQYF.

This clonotype was detected only a few times. This rearrangement joins TRBV20-1 to TRBJ2-3, with TRBD2 matching 10 bases. Per germline, CDR1 DFQATT and CDR2 SNEGSKA (reference sequence). The CDR3 consists of 17 residues. Germline trimming cut 3 bases from V and 0 bases from J; bases unmatched to any gene: 9. The CDR3 sequence is CSASSPSGGVSTDTQYF. The CDR3 nucleotides are TGCAGTGCTAGCTCGCCTAGCGGGGGCGTCAGCACAGATACGCAGTATTTT.

The table lists this clonotype with a few counts. The chain recombines TRBV12-3 or TRBV12-4 with TRBJ2-3; a weak D match, TRBD2 (6 bases). The CDR3 is made up of 15 amino acids. V shed 5 bases and J shed 1 base, with 13 bases lying between them. CDR3 nucleotides: TGTGCCAGCAGTCCCCTGCGGGAAGGCACAGATACGCAGTATTTT. Protein sequence: CASSPLREGTDTQYF.

This clonotype was picked up a small number of times. V is TRBV7-9 and J is TRBJ1-6, with D hard to call. Trimming shortened V by 1 base and J by 9 bases, and 10 bases separated the two germline ends. There are 14 residues in the CDR3. Germline V CDR1 and CDR2: SEHNR, FQNEAQ (reference sequence). The chain's CDR3 is CASSLGNAGSPLHF. The CDR3 DNA is TGTGCCAGCAGCTTAGGAAACGCGGGTTCACCCCTCCACTTT.

The table lists this clonotype with a few counts. The chain couples TRBV30 to TRBJ2-1; D tentatively reads TRBD1 or TRBD2 (5 bases each). The CDR3 sequence is 11 residues long. The V gene lost 3 bases and the J gene lost 10 bases, with 10 bases spanning the gap. CDR1 is GTSNPN and CDR2 is SVGIG in the germline V gene (reference sequence). Here the CDR3 DNA reads TGTGCCTGGAGCACCGGGACCGAGCAGTTCTTC. Protein product: CAWSTGTEQFF.

This clonotype was found many times. The chain combines TRBV6-5 with TRBJ1-1; D uncertain. Trimming left V 0 bases short and J 0 bases short, with 2 bases between. From germline, CDR1 is MNHEY and CDR2 SVGAGI. The CDR3 length is 13 residues. CDR3 sequence: CASSYSMNTEAFF. The CDR3 DNA is TGTGCCAGCAGTTACTCTATGAACACTGAAGCTTTCTTT.

This clonotype was detected a few times. The CDR3 coding sequence is TGTGCCAGCCACTACGGGGGGGGCAGGAACAATGAGCAGTTCTTC. Its protein product is CASHYGGGRNNEQFF. The genes are TRBV6-1 and TRBJ2-1, with 8 bases fitting TRBD2. With 8 bases clipped from V and 5 bases from J, the junction kept 11 bases outside the gene matches. CDR1 MNHNS and CDR2 SASEGT come from the germline V gene. The CDR3 extends over 15 amino acids.